This T cell receptor beta chain derives from a study of cytomegalovirus exposure and HLA in healthy donors (dated by TCRdb to 2017 to 2019). Study-wide context: An earlier analysis of 550 to 700 of the donors reported 250 to 300 Gb of sequence data and around 110 million unique TCR beta sequences from some 180 million T cells. The genetic ancestry cluster associated with self-reported Caucasian donors included roughly four fifths of the 398 genotyped donors. The later analysis used no new phenotypic data to find candidate immune exposures, relying instead on TCR beta sequences and their occurrence across donors. To predict cytomegalovirus infection status, the study brought together high-throughput TCR immunosequencing, statistical association of individual TCRs with disease status, and machine learning. A later analysis re-analyzed previously published TCR beta repertoires from 550 to 700 donors and added high-resolution HLA genotyping to study TCR occurrence patterns. Roughly 5 DR-DQ haplotypes were handled as single units for association and clustering, since linkage in the cohort was strong. Donor age, sex, ethnicity and CMV serostatus were compiled together with the repertoire data. Genome-wide SNP genotypes for about 65% of the roughly 670 donors were used in a later genetic analysis, which treated that subset as a discovery cohort. Every repertoire in the discovery cohort had been generated on one and the same sequencing platform. Across some 400 genotyped donors of the cohort, an average of about 240,000 unique TCR beta nucleotide sequences per donor were sequenced, and roughly 17% of those sequences were non-productive. The study profiled the T cell repertoires of 666 subjects by immunosequencing and related them to cytomegalovirus serostatus. An earlier analysis of 500 to 650 of the donors applied high-throughput TCR beta sequencing to assess whether each TCR beta V gene segment acted as functional or pseudogenic. Along with the approximately 620-subject first cohort, a separate validation cohort of around 120 different subjects was used. The study aimed to test whether cataloging public T cell receptors could reveal signatures of past pathogen exposure. Approximately 310 gigabases of sequencing data and approximately 84 million unique TCR sequences were included in an early release covering several hundred HLA-typed donors. Both class I and class II loci were covered by HLA typing, at four-digit resolution. The number of typed donors differed by locus: about 620-640 for A, B, C, DRB1 and DQB1; some 500 for DQA1; around 580 for DPA1; and 400 to 480 for DPB1. Broad study findings and their caveats: Across donors, most TCR sequences were observed very rarely, whereas some public TCRs were present in many individuals. In both the original and validation cohorts, the classifier was reported to diagnose cytomegalovirus status with high specificity and sensitivity. In the study, approximately 150 TCR beta chains were listed as associated with cytomegalovirus. A cluster of highly shared sequence variants was judged likely to represent a technical artifact of the sequencing pipeline. A later analysis associated approximately 17,000 TCR beta sequences with specific HLA alleles at a false discovery rate of 0.05. According to a later analysis, most CMV-associated TCR beta chains appeared to be HLA-restricted, and the HLA associations seemed to be driven largely by CMV exposure. A later genetic analysis reported fewer N-insertions in productive TCRs among donors in an Asian-associated ancestry cluster than the roughly 640-donor mean. When HLA alleles, especially DR and DQ, strongly co-occurred, TCR associations were difficult to assign to individual alleles. Some IMGT-functional V segments, including TRBV6-2 and TRBV6-3, could not be distinguished by the 87-base-pair reads and were therefore excluded. Linkage disequilibrium might explain the correlated functional status among segregating V segments, but an unknown experimental factor could not be ruled out. Sequencing depth was assumed to be roughly uniform across donors in the presence/absence analyses, though that assumption may not hold. Because HLA typing was unavailable for some donors at each locus, only the typed subset was used in association tests. V-gene and J-gene trimming of TCR beta chains was associated with a missense DCLRE1C variant in a later genetic analysis, and the association was replicated in an independent cohort. Immune exposure information for the cohort was limited to CMV serostatus. The cohort was sequenced for TCR beta chains only, and without alpha or paired-chain data the features that could be detected were limited. The earlier analysis of some 540 of the donors excluded roughly 17 rarely observed V segments, including chromosome 9 orphons, because counts were too low. A later analysis found that HLA-associated TCR beta chains were more clonally expanded and had lower generation probabilities than equally common non-associated chains. It was suggested by the authors that the approach could potentially be generalized to other disease states and immunological phenotypes. In a later analysis, TCR association rates were found to vary across HLA loci, with the most associated TCRs seen for DRB1 alleles and the fewest for HLA-C alleles. In a later analysis, several top co-occurrence clusters were reported to appear linked to parvovirus B19, influenza, CMV and Epstein-Barr virus. In an earlier analysis of fewer than 700 of the donors, most TCR beta V segments appeared in productive rearrangements about 87% or about 30% of the time, broadly matching IMGT annotations. Three of the identified cytomegalovirus-associated TCR beta chains were confirmed in vitro to be specific for cytomegalovirus antigens. A further reported finding was that TCR beta sequences accurately predicted the HLA-A and HLA-B alleles for most subjects in the first cohort.

Receptor libraries were prepared by the immunoSEQ multiplex PCR assay. The multiplex PCR relied on a mix of 60 forward primers for TCR Vbeta segments and 13 reverse primers for TCR Jbeta segments. A multiplex PCR assay on genomic DNA amplified the CDR3 region of rearranged TCR beta genes. The amplified TCR beta libraries were sequenced on the Illumina HiSeq System as 87-base-pair reads. Under the source paper's analysis protocol: A later analysis counted about 80 million unique TCR beta chains across the 650 to 700 repertoires, and around 12 million of these chains were shared by at least two donors. A nearest-neighbor algorithm error-corrected the raw reads and collapsed the reads into unique sequences, merging closely related sequences to remove PCR and sequencing errors. V, D and J gene segments were assigned by aligning CDR3 sequences to IMGT reference sequences. For a sequence to be retained, a match of at least six nucleotides was required to both a V gene segment and a J gene segment. Rearrangements were called productive when the CDR3 lacked stop codons and stayed in frame with V and J; all others were non-productive. CDR3 was defined by IMGT convention, running from the second conserved V-encoded cysteine to the conserved J-encoded phenylalanine. The earlier analysis of about 590 of the donors excluded sequences that lacked an unambiguous match to a single V gene segment. An earlier analysis of several hundred of the donors called V segments functional above 56.7% productive rearrangements and segregating when the between-donor standard deviation exceeded 5%. A statistical classification framework was built for diagnosing cytomegalovirus status from the catalog of TCR beta chain sequences. A later analysis assigned V and J genes by comparing TCR nucleotide sequences with IMGT/GENE-DB human TR gene sequences. Using the TCRdist pipeline, a later analysis assigned CDR3 sequences along with most-parsimonious VDJ recombination scenarios. In a later analysis, every TCR beta chain was defined by the combination of its CDR3 amino acid sequence and its V-gene family, and reads without a unique V-gene family were dropped. As a way to deal with suspected cross-contamination and a sequencing artifact, a later analysis dropped hundreds of nucleotide sequences that were highly shared and had low generation probability. In a later analysis, a clonal expansion index for each public chain was calculated from normalized within-repertoire ranks of inferred template counts. In a later analysis, generation probabilities were computed using a VDJ recombination model fitted to out-of-frame rearrangements, and the results were checked against IGoR. Hypergeometric tests were used in a later analysis to score TCR-TCR, TCR-HLA and TCR-CMV co-occurrence, with a repertoire-size bias correction applied to the TCR pairs. False discovery rates were estimated in a later analysis by permuting HLA or CMV assignments 20 times. In a later analysis, co-occurring TCRs were grouped using DBSCAN, with TCRdist sequence similarity added in when clustering inside HLA-allele-positive subsets. Repertoires with fewer than 30,000 or more than 120,000 public chains, plus five repertoires with anomalous nucleotide sharing, were excluded from co-occurrence clustering. TCRdb re-hosts the immuneACCESS table, in-frame sequences only. Its copies lack some clones; in the studies checked, an unresolved V gene accounts for under half of them, and the cause for the rest is not known. V, J and clone size were drawn from that table, and D and trimming were deduced from the DNA. For this sample the table gives about 160,000 clones, of which roughly 77% were detected only once. Jointly, the top ten make up approximately 2% of the sample.

Notes on this clone: The clone's antigen remains unknown. No quality values exist for individual bases; no much larger clone is one base distant.

In total, roughly 670 healthy bone marrow donors made up the cohort. At the time of sampling, every cohort member was nominally healthy, though immune exposures that went unrecorded were likely present. The donor tested CMV seronegative, placing the donor among the 350 or so seronegative members of the cohort. A peripheral blood sample was provided by each donor, and peripheral blood mononuclear cells were used for TCR beta sequencing. The Qiagen DNeasy Blood Extraction Kit was used to extract genomic DNA from the blood cell samples. Per the germline V gene, SGHVS is the CDR1 and FQNEAQ is the CDR2. From cysteine to phenylalanine, the CDR3 is 15 amino acids long. The kept DNA is CDR3 alone, 45 bases in frame from the first base. At the junction V is shortened by 5 bases and J by 3 bases; bases outside the gene matches: 5.

The sample taken for sequencing was PBMCs. The chain uses TRBV7-8 and TRBJ1-4; TRBD1 matches 8 bases in the middle. The clonotype originates from a woman younger than 35 in good health and CMV-seronegative. The CDR3 sequence is CASSLRTGSNEKLFF. The bases are TGTGCCAGCAGCCTCCGGACAGGGTCTAATGAAAAACTGTTTTTT.